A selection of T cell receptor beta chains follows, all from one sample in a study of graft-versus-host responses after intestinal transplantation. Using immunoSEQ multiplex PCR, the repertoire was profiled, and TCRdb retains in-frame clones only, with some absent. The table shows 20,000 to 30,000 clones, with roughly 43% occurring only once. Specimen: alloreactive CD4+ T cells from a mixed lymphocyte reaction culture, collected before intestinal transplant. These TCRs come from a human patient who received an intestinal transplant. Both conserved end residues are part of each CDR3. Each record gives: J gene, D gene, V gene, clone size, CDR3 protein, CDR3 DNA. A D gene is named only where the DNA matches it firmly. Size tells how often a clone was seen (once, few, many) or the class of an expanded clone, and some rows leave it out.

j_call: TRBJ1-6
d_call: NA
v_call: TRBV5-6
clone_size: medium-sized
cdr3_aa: CASSLGWLAYNSPLHF
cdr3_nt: TGTGCCAGCAGCTTGGGTTGGCTGGCCTATAATTCACCCCTCCACTTT

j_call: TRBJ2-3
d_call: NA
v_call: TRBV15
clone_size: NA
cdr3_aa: CATSRDLGVLDTQYF
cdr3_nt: TGTGCCACCAGCAGAGATCTAGGAGTTTTAGATACGCAGTATTTT

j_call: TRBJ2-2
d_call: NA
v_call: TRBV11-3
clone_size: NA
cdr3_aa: CASRRDSGYTGELFF
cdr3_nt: TGTGCCAGCAGGCGGGATAGCGGCTACACCGGGGAGCTGTTTTTT

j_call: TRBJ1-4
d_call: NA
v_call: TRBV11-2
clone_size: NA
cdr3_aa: CASSVGVATNEKLFF
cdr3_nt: TGTGCCAGCAGCGTGGGAGTTGCAACTAATGAAAAACTGTTTTTT

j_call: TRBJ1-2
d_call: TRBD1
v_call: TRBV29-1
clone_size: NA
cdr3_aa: CSEGDSMDGYTF
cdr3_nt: TGCAGCGAGGGGGACAGTATGGATGGCTACACCTTC

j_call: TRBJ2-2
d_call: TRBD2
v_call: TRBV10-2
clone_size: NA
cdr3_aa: CASSRVSAGGGDGELFF
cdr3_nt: TGCGCCAGCAGTCGCGTTTCAGCGGGAGGCGGTGACGGGGAGCTGTTTTTT

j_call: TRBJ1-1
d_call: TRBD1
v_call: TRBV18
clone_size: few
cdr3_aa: CASSPSQGMWTEAFF
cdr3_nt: TGTGCCAGCTCACCCTCACAGGGGATGTGGACTGAAGCTTTCTTT

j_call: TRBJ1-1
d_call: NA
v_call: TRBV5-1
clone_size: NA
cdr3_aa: CASNLGGQGNTEAFF
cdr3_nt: TGCGCCAGCAACCTGGGCGGTCAGGGGAACACTGAAGCTTTCTTT

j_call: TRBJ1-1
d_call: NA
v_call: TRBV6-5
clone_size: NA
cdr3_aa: CASSYSGGVSTEAFF
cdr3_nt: TGTGCCAGCAGTTACTCGGGAGGGGTGAGTACTGAAGCTTTCTTT

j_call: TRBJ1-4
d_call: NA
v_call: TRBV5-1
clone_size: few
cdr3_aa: CASSPSYRSANEKLFF
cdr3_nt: TGCGCCAGCAGCCCGAGCTACAGGTCAGCTAATGAAAAACTGTTTTTT

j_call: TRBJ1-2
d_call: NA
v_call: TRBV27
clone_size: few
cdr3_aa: CASSLEGHNYGYTF
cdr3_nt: TGTGCCAGCAGTTTAGAGGGACATAACTATGGCTACACCTTC

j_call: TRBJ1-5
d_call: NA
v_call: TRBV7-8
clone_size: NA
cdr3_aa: CASSYSGSNQPQHF
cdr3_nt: TGTGCCAGCAGTTATTCAGGGAGCAATCAGCCCCAGCATTTT

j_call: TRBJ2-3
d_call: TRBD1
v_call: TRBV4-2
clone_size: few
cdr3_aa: CASSQGTGYVADTQYF
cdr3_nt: TGTGCCAGCAGCCAAGGGACAGGGTATGTGGCAGATACGCAGTATTTT

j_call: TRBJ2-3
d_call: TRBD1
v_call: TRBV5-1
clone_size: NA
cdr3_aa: CASSSRQGAVVMRTDTQYF
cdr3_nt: TGCGCCAGCAGCTCCCGACAGGGGGCAGTGGTAATGCGCACAGATACGCAGTATTTT

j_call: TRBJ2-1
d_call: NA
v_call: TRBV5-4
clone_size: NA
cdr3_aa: CASSMFALDNEQFF
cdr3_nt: TGTGCCAGCAGCATGTTCGCGCTGGACAATGAGCAGTTCTTC

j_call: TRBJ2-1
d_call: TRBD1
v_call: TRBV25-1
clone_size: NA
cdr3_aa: CASSELFLGQGLGNEQFF
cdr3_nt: TGTGCCAGCAGTGAACTGTTCTTGGGACAGGGGTTGGGAAATGAGCAGTTCTTC

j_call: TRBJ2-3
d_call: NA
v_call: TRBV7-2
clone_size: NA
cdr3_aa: CASSLVSRVADTQYF
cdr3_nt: TGTGCCAGCAGCTTAGTTTCCAGGGTCGCAGATACGCAGTATTTT

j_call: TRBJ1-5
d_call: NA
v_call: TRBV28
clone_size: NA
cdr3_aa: CASSAPTGNNQPQHF
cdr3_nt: TGTGCCAGCAGCGCCCCAACAGGCAACAATCAGCCCCAGCATTTT

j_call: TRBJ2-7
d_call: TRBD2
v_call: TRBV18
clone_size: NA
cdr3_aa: CASSGTSSYEQYF
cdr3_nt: TGTGCCAGCTCAGGGACTAGCTCCTACGAGCAGTACTTC

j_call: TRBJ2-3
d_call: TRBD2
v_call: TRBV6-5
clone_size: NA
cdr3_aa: CASSWTSGGDTQYF
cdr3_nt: TGTGCCAGCAGTTGGACTAGCGGGGGGGATACGCAGTATTTT

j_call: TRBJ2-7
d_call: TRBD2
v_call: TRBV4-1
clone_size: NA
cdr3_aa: CASSHPGLAGGYEQYF
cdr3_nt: TGCGCCAGCAGCCACCCGGGACTAGCGGGAGGGTACGAGCAGTACTTC

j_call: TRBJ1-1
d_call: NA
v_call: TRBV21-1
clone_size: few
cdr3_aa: CASSKDERGTEAFF
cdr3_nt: TGTGCCAGCAGCAAAGACGAGCGCGGCACTGAAGCTTTCTTT

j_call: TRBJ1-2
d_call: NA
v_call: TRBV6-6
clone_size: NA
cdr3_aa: CASSKNRDGYTF
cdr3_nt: TGTGCCAGCAGTAAAAACAGGGATGGCTACACCTTC

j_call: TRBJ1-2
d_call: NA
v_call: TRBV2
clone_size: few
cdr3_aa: CASKGRGRGYTF
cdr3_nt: TGTGCCAGCAAAGGCAGGGGTCGTGGCTACACCTTC

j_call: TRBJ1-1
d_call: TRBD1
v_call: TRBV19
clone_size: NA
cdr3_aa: CASSIFRTGPGGRGNTEAFF
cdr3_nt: TGTGCCAGTAGTATTTTTCGGACAGGTCCTGGGGGAAGGGGGAACACTGAAGCTTTCTTT

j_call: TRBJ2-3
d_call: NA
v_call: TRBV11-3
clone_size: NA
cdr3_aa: CASSPRSGFTDTQYF
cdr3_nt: TGTGCCAGCAGCCCCAGATCGGGGTTCACAGATACGCAGTATTTT

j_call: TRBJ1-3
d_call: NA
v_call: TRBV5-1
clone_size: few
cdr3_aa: CASSWDTSSGNTIYF
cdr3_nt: TGCGCCAGCAGCTGGGACACCAGCTCTGGAAACACCATATATTTT

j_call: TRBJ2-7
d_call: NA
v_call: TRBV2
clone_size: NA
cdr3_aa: CASSAGVRWYEQYF
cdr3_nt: TGTGCCAGCAGTGCAGGGGTTCGATGGTACGAGCAGTACTTC

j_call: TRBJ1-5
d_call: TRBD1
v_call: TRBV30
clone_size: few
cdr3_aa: CAWSPGGGQPQHF
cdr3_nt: TGTGCCTGGAGTCCAGGGGGCGGGCAGCCCCAGCATTTT

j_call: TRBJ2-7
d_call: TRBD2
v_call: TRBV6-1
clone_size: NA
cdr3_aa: CASSGFEGLAGGAYEQYF
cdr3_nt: TGTGCCAGCAGTGGGTTCGAAGGATTAGCGGGAGGAGCCTACGAGCAGTACTTC

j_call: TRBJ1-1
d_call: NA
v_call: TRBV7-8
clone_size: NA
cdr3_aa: CASSLKGVETEAFF
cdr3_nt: TGTGCCAGCAGCTTAAAAGGGGTTGAGACTGAAGCTTTCTTT

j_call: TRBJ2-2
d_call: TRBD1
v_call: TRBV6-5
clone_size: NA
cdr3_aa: CASRGQGNTGELFF
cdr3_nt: TGTGCCAGCAGGGGACAGGGGAACACCGGGGAGCTGTTTTTT

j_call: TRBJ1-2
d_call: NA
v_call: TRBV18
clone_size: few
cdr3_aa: CASSPPQAFSYGYTF
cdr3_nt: TGTGCCAGCTCACCACCCCAGGCCTTTTCCTATGGCTACACCTTC

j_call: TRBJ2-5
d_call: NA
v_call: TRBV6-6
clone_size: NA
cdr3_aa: CASSLRETQYF
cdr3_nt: TGTGCCAGCAGTTTGAGAGAGACCCAGTACTTC

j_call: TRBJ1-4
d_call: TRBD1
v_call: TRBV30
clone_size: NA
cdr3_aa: CALGQGDEKLFF
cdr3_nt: TGTGCCCTCGGACAGGGGGATGAAAAACTGTTTTTT

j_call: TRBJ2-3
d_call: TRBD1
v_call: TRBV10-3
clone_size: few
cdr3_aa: CAISPRDRDLNTQYF
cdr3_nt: TGTGCCATCAGCCCCCGGGACAGGGATTTGAATACGCAGTATTTT

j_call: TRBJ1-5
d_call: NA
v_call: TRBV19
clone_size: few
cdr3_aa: CASNRLQGYSNQPQHF
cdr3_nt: TGTGCCAGTAATAGACTCCAGGGCTATAGCAATCAGCCCCAGCATTTT

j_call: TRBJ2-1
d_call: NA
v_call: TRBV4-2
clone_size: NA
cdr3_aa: CASSQVERWNEQFF
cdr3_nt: TGTGCCAGCAGCCAAGTTGAGAGGTGGAATGAGCAGTTCTTC

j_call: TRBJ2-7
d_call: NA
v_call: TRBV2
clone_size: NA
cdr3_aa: CASSEGPYEQYF
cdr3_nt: TGTGCCAGCAGTGAAGGGCCCTACGAGCAGTACTTC

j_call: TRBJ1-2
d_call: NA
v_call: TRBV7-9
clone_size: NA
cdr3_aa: CASSRMRRDYGYTF
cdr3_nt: TGTGCCAGCAGCCGCATGAGACGGGACTATGGCTACACCTTC

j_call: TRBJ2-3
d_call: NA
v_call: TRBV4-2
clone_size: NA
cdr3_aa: CASSQDGTPGTDTQYF
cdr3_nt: TGTGCCAGCAGCCAAGACGGGACTCCCGGCACAGATACGCAGTATTTT

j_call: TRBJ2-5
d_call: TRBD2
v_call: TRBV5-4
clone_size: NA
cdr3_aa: CASSLGLAGQETQYF
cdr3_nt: TGTGCCAGCAGCTTGGGACTAGCGGGACAAGAGACCCAGTACTTC

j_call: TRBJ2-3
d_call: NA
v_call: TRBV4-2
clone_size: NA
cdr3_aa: CASSHHITDTQYF
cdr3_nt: TGTGCCAGCAGCCACCACATCACAGATACGCAGTATTTT

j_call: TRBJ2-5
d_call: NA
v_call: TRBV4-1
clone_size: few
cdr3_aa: CASSQDRSTYQETQYF
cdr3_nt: TGCGCCAGCAGCCAAGATAGGAGCACCTACCAAGAGACCCAGTACTTC

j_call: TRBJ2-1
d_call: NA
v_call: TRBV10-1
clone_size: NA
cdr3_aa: CASSEVAGSYTEQFF
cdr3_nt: TGCGCCAGCAGTGAAGTGGCGGGAAGCTACACTGAGCAGTTCTTC

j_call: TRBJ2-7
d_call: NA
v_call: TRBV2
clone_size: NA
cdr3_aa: CASIQGHYEQYF
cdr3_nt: TGTGCCAGCATTCAGGGCCACTACGAGCAGTACTTC

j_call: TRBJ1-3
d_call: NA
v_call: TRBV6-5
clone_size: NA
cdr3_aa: CASRWSAGNTIYF
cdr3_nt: TGTGCCAGCAGGTGGTCAGCTGGAAACACCATATATTTT

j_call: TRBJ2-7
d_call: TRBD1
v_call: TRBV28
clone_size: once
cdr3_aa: CASSPQGGSTYEQYF
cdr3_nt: TGTGCCAGCAGTCCACAGGGGGGATCGACCTACGAGCAGTACTTC

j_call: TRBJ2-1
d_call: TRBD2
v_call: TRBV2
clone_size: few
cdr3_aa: CASTLAARNEQFF
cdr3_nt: TGTGCCAGCACGCTAGCGGCCCGGAATGAGCAGTTCTTC

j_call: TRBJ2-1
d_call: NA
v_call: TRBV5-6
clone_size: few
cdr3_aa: CASSFSVHNEQFF
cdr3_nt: TGTGCCAGCAGCTTCTCCGTCCACAATGAGCAGTTCTTC

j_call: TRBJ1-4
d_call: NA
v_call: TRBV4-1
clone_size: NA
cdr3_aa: CASSLSGTWSEKLFF
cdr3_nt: TGCGCCAGCAGCCTCTCCGGGACATGGAGTGAAAAACTGTTTTTT

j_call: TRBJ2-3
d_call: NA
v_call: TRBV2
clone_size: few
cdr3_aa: CASSGSPLGADTQYF
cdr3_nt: TGTGCCAGCAGCGGATCACCATTGGGCGCAGATACGCAGTATTTT

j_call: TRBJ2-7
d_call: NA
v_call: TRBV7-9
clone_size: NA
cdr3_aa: CASSLVPSSYEQYF
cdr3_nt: TGTGCCAGCAGTTTGGTTCCGAGCTCCTACGAGCAGTACTTC